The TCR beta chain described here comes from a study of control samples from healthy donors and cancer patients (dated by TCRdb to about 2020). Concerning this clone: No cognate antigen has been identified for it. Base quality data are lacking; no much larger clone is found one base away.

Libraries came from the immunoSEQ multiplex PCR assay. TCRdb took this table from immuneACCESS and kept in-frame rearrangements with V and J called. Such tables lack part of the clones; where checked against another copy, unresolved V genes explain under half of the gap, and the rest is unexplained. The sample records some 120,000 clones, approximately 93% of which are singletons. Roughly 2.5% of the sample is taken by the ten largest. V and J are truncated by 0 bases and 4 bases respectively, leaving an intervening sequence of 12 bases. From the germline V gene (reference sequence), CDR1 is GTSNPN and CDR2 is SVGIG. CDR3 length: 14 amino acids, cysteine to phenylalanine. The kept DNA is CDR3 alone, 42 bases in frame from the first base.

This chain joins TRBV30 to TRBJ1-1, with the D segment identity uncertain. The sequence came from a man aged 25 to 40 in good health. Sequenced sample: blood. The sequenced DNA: TGTGCCTGGAGTGTTACCCTGGCGGGCACTGAAGCTTTCTTT. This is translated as CAWSVTLAGTEAFF.